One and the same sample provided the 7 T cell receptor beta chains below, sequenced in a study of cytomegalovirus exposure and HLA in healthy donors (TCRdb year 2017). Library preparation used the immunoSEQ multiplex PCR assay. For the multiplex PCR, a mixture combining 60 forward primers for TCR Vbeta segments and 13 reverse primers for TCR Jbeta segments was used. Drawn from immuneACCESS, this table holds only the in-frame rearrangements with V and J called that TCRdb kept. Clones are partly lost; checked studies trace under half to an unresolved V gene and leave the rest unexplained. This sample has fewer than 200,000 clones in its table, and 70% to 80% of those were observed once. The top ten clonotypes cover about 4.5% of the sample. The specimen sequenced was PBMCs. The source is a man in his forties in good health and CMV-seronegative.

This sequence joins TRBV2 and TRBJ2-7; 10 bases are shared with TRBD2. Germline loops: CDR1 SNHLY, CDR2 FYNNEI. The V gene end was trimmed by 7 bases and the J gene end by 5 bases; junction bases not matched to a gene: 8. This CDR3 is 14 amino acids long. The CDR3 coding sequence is TGTGCCAGCAAAAGCGGGGGGGCCGTCCACGAGCAGTACTTC. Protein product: CASKSGGAVHEQYF.

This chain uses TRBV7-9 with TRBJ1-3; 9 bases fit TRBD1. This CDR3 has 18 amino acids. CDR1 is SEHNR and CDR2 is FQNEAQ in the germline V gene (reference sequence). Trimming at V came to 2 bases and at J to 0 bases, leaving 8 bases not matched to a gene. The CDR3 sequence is CASSLQTGGRLSGNTIYF. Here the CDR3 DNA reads TGTGCCAGCAGCTTACAGACAGGGGGAAGACTCTCTGGAAACACCATATATTTT.

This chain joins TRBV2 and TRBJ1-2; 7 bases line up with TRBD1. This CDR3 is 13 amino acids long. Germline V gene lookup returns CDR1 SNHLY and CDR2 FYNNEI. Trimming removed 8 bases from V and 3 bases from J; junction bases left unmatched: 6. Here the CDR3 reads CASGITGDYGYTF. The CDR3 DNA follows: TGTGCCAGCGGTATTACAGGGGACTATGGCTACACCTTC. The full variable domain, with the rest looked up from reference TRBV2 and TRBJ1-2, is EPEVTQTPSHQVTQMGQEVILRCVPISNHLYFYWYRQILGQKVEFLVSFYNNEISEKSEIFDDQFSVERPDGSNFTLKIRSTKLEDSAMYFCASGITGDYGYTFGSGTRLTVV.

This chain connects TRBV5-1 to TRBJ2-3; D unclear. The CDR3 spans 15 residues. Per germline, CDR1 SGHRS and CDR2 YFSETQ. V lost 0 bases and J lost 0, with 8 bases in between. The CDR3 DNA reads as TGCGCCAGCAGCTTGGACAGTTCTAGCACAGATACGCAGTATTTT. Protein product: CASSLDSSSTDTQYF.

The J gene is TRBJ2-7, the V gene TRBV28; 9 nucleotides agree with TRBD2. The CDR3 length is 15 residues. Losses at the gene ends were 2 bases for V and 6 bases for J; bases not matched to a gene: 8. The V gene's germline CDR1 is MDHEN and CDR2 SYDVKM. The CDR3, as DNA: TGTGCCAGCAGTTTAATAGCGGGGGCCGAGGGCGAGCAGTACTTC. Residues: CASSLIAGAEGEQYF.

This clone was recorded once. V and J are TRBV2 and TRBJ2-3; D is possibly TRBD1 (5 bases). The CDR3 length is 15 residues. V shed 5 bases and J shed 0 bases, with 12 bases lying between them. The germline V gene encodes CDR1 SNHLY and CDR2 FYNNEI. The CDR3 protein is CASSLQGLSTDTQYF. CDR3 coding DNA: TGTGCCAGCAGTTTGCAGGGTCTTAGCACAGATACGCAGTATTTT.

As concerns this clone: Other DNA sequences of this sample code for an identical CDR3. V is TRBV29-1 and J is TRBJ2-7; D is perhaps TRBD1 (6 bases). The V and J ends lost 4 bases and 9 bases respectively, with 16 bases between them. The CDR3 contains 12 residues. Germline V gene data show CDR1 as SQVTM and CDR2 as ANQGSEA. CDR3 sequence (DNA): TGCAGCGTTGCCAGGGGAGATAAGGGGCAGTACTTC. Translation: CSVARGDKGQYF.